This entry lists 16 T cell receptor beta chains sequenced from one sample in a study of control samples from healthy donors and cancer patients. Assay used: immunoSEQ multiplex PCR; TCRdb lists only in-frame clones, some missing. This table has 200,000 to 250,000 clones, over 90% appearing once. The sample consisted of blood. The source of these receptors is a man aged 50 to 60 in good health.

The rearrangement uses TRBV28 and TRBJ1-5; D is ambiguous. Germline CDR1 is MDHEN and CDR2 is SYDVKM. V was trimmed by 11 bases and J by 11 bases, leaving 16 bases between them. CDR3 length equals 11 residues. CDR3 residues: CAVWTAKTQHF. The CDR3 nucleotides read TGTGCCGTTTGGACCGCGAAGACCCAGCATTTT. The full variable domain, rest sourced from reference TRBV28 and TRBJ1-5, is DVKVTQSSRYLVKRTGEKVFLECVQDMDHENMFWYRQDPGLGLRLIYFSYDVKMKEKGDIPEGYSVSREKKERFSLILESASTNQTSMYLCAVWTAKTQHFGDGTRLSIL.

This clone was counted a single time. Here the CDR3 DNA reads TGTGCCAGCAAAAATTCCGCCGGGGAGCTGTTTTTT. It translates to CASKNSAGELFF. The rearrangement uses TRBV28 and TRBJ2-2; D remains ambiguous. The CDR3 sequence is 12 residues long. Germline loops: CDR1 MDHEN, CDR2 SYDVKM. V was pared by 7 bases and J by 6 bases, with 9 bases between.

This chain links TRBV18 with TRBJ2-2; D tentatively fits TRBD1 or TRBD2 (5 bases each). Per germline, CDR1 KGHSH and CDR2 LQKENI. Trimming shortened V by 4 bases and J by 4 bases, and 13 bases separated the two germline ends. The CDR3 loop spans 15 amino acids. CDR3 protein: CASSRNGGPTGELFF. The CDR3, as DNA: TGTGCCAGCTCACGAAATGGGGGTCCCACCGGGGAGCTGTTTTTT.

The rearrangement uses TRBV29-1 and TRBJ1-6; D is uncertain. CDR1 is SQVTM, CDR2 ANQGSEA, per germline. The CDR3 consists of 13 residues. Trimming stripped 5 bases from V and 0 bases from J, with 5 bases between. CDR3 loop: CSVKSSYNSPLHF. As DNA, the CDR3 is TGCAGCGTTAAAAGCTCCTATAATTCACCCCTCCACTTT.

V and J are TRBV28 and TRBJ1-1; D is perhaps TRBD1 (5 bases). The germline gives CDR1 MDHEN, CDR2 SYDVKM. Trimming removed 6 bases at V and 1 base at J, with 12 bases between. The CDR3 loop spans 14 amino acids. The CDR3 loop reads CASRYRGKNTEAFF. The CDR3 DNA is TGTGCCAGCAGGTATCGGGGGAAGAACACTGAAGCTTTCTTT.

CDR3 sequence (DNA): TGTGCCAGCAGCGTTCGACGGTCGAATCAGCCCCAGCATTTT. Its protein is CASSVRRSNQPQHF. The rearrangement joins TRBV7-8 to TRBJ1-5; D remains unclear. Germline V lookup: CDR1 SGHVS, CDR2 FQNEAQ. The CDR3 is made up of 14 amino acids. V was cut by 5 bases and J by 4 bases, with 12 bases left in between.

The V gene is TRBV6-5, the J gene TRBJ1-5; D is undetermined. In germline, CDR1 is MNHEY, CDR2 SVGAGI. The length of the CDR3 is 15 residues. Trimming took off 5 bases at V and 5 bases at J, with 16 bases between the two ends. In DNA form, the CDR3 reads TGTGCCAGCAGTCCTACTCTTGGCACCTATCAGCCCCAGCATTTT. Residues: CASSPTLGTYQPQHF.

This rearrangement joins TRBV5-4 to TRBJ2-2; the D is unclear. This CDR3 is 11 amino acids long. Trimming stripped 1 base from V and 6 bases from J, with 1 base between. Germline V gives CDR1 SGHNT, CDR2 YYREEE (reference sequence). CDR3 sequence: CASSLSGELFF. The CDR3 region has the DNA TGTGCCAGCAGCTTGTCCGGGGAGCTGTTTTTT.

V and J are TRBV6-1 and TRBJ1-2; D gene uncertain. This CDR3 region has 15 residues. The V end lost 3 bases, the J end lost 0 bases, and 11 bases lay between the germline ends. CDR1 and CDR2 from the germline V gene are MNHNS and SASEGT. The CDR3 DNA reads TGTGCCAGCAGTGAGTTTACACTTGCTAACTATGGCTACACCTTC. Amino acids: CASSEFTLANYGYTF.

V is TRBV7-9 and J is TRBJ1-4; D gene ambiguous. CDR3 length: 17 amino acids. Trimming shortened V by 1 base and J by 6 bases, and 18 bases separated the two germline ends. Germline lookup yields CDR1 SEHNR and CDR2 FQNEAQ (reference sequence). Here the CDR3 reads CASSLVWREWLDEKLFF. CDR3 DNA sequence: TGTGCCAGCAGCTTAGTTTGGCGGGAGTGGCTCGATGAAAAACTGTTTTTT.

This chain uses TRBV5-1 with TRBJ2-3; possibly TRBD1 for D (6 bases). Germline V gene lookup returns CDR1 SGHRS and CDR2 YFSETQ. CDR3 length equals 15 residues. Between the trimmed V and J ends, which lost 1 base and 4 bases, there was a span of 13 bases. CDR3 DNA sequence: TGCGCCAGCAGCTTGCTAACAGGGATTCCAGATACGCAGTATTTT. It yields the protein CASSLLTGIPDTQYF.

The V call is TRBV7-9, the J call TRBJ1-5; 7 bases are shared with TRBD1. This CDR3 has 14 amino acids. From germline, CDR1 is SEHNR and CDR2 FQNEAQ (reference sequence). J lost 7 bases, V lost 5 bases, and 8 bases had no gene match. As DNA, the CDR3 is TGTGCCAGCAGCCCAACAGGGGTGAAACAGCCCCAGCATTTT. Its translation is CASSPTGVKQPQHF.

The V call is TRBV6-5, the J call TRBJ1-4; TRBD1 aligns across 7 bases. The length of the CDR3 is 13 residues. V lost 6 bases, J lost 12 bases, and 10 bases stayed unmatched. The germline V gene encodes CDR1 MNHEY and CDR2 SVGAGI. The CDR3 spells CASRRSGGQELFF. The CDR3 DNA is TGTGCCAGCAGGCGTAGCGGAGGACAGGAACTGTTTTTT.

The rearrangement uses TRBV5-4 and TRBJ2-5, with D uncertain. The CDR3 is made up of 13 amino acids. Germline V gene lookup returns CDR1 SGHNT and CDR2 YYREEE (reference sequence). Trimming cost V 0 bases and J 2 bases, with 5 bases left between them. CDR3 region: CASSLVLQETQYF. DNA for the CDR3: TGTGCCAGCAGCTTGGTCCTTCAAGAGACCCAGTACTTC.

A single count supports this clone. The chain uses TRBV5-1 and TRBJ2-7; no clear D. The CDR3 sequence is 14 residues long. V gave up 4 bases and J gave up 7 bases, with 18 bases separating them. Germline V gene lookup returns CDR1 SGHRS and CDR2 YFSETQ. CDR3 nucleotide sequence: TGCGCCAGCAGCCCTATACCGGTGGAGAGGGAGCAGTACTTC. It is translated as CASSPIPVEREQYF.

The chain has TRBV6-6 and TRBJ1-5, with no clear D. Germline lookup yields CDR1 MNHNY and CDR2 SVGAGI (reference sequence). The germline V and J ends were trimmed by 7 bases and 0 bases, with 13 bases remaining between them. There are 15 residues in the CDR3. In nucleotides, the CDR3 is TGTGCCAGCATGGGATATGATTATAGCAATCAGCCCCAGCATTTT. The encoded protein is CASMGYDYSNQPQHF.